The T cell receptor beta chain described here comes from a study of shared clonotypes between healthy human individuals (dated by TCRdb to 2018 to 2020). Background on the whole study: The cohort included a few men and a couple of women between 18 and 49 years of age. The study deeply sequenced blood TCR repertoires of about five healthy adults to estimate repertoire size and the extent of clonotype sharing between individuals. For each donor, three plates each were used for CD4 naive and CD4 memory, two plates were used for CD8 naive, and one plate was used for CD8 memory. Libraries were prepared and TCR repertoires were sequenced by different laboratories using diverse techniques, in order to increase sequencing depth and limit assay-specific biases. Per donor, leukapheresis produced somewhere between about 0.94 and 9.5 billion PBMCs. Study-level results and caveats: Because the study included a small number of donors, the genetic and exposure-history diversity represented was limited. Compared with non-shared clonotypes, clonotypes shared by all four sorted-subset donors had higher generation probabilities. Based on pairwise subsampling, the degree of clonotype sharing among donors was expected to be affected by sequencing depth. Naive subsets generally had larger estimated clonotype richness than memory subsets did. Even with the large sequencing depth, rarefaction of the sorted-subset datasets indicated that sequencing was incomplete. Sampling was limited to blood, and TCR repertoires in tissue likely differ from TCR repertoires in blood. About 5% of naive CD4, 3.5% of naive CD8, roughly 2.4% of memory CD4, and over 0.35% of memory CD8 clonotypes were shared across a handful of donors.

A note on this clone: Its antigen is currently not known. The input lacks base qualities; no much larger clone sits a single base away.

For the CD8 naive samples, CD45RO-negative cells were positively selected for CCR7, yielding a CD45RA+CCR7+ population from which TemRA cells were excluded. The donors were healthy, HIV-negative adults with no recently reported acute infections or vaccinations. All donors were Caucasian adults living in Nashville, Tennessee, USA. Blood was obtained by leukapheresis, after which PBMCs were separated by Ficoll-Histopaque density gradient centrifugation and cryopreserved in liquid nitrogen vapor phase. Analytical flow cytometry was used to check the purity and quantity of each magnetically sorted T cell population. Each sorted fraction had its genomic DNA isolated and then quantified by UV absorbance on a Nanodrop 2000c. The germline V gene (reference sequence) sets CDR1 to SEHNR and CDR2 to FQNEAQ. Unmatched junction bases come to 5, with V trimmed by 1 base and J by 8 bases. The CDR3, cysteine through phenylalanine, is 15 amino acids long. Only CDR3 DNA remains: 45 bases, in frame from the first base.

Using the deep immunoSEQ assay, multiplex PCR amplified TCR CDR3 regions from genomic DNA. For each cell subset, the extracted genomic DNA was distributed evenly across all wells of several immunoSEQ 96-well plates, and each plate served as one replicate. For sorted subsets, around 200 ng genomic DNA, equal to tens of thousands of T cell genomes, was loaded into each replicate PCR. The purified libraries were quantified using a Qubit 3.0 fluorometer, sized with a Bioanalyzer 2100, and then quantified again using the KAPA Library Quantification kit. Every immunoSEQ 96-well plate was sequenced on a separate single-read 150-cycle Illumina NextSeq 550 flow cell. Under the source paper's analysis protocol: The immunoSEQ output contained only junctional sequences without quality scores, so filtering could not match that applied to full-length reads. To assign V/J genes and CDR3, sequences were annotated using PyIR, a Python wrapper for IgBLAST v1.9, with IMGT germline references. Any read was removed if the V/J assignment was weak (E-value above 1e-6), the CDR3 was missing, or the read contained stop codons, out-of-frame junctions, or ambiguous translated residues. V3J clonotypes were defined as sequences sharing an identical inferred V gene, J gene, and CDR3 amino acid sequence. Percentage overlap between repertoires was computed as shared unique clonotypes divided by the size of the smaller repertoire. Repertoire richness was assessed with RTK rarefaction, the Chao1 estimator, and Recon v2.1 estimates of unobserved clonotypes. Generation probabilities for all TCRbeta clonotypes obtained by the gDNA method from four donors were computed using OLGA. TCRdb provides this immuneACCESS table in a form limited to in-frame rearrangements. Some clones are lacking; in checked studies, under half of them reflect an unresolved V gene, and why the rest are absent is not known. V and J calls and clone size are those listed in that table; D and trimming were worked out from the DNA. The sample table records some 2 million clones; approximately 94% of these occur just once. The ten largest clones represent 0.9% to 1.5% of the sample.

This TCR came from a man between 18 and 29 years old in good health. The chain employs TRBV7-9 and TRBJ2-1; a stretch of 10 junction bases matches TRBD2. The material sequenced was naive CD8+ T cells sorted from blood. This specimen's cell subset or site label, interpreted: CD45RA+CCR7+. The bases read TGTGCCAGCAGCTTAGGGGCTAGCGGGGGCGATGAGCAGTTCTTC. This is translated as CASSLGASGGDEQFF.